The present entry profiles one T cell receptor beta chain with its context. This clonotype was counted many times. Its recognized antigen is unknown. Base qualities are missing; no much larger clone stands one base away. Deletion took 5 bases off V and 0 bases off J, with a span of 14 bases between the germline ends. The CDR3 starts with the cysteine, ends with the phenylalanine, and has 15 residues. Only the CDR3 region is kept as DNA, spanning 45 bases read in frame from base 1. From the germline V gene, CDR1 is MDHEN and CDR2 is SYDVKM. This specimen belongs to a study of tumor-infiltrating lymphocytes in oesophageal squamous cell carcinoma listed by TCRdb under 2016. The library was built by means of PCR. The reads were generated on an Illumina HiSeq 2000. Using fastp trimming at Q25 and MiXCR clonotype assembly, TCRdb reanalyzed the public sequencing data and kept in-frame beta chains. CDR3 protein duplicates are merged, each entry listing the most common genes and DNA. Within this sample are roughly 20,000 distinct CDR3 sequences, with about 35% of them counted one time only. The ten biggest clones cover about an eighth of the sample.

This clonotype was obtained from a male donor with esophageal squamous cell carcinoma. The sequencing sample was made of esophageal tumor tissue. The chain was built from TRBV28 and TRBJ2-7; the D segment could be TRBD1, given 6 matching bases. The sequence in DNA is TGTGCCAGCAGTGCCGGACAGTCCCCCTCCTACGAGCAGTACTTC. This encodes CASSAGQSPSYEQYF.